These T cell receptor beta chains were read from a single sample in a study of shared clonotypes between healthy human individuals. The repertoire was sequenced with immunoSEQ multiplex PCR; TCRdb's copy has only in-frame clones and lacks some. The sample carries about 1 million clones, roughly 80% recorded once. Sequenced input: memory CD4+ T cells sorted from blood. The receptors were sampled from a man aged 18-30 years in good health. The conserved cysteine and the conserved F or W are not part of the CDR3 here.

J gene: TRBJ1-1; V gene: TRBV2; CDR3 protein: ASRPGTPNINTEAF
J gene: TRBJ2-1; V gene: TRBV5-5; CDR3 protein: ASSLLAGGYNEQF
J gene: TRBJ1-2; V gene: TRBV5-1; CDR3 protein: ASSLEQGYGYT
J gene: TRBJ1-1; V gene: TRBV7-2; CDR3 protein: ASSLDTTTEAF
J gene: TRBJ1-4; V gene: TRBV7-9; CDR3 protein: ASSILGVAGEKLF
J gene: TRBJ1-5; V gene: TRBV12-5; CDR3 protein: ASGLGQTRQPQH
J gene: TRBJ2-1; V gene: TRBV27; CDR3 protein: ASSQTGVYNEQF
J gene: TRBJ2-1; V gene: TRBV6-5; CDR3 protein: ASSKAGGREQF
J gene: TRBJ1-5; V gene: TRBV7-2; CDR3 protein: ASSPRGAGQPQH
J gene: TRBJ1-3; V gene: TRBV9; CDR3 protein: ASSVPSSNTIY
J gene: TRBJ2-2; V gene: TRBV5-1; CDR3 protein: ASSERETGELF
J gene: TRBJ2-7; V gene: TRBV5-1; CDR3 protein: ASSLEGGRYEQY
J gene: TRBJ2-1; V gene: TRBV9; CDR3 protein: ASSVAPPSYNEQF
J gene: TRBJ2-1; V gene: TRBV5-5; CDR3 protein: ASSLGGISYNEQF
J gene: TRBJ1-3; V gene: TRBV28; CDR3 protein: ASMPPTGGSGNTIY
J gene: TRBJ1-6; V gene: TRBV10-3; CDR3 protein: AISTGTGISPLH
J gene: TRBJ2-7; V gene: TRBV11-2; CDR3 protein: ASSLQAGGPYEQY
J gene: TRBJ2-1; V gene: TRBV11-2; CDR3 protein: ASSSFRIAGSSYNEQF
J gene: TRBJ2-1; V gene: TRBV5-4; CDR3 protein: ASSLNGGRGNEQF
J gene: TRBJ2-7; V gene: TRBV11-3; CDR3 protein: ASSPLRSSYEQY
J gene: TRBJ1-1; V gene: TRBV11-3; CDR3 protein: ASGIGANTEAF
J gene: TRBJ1-6; V gene: TRBV5-6; CDR3 protein: ASSWDTNSPLH
J gene: TRBJ1-2; V gene: TRBV21-1; CDR3 protein: ASSKPRRFNYGYT
J gene: TRBJ1-5; V gene: TRBV30; CDR3 protein: AWSSDRFGPQH
J gene: TRBJ2-7; V gene: TRBV7-8; CDR3 protein: ASSLAPGSPYEQY
J gene: TRBJ1-3; V gene: TRBV7-8; CDR3 protein: ASRDQGAYGNTIY
J gene: TRBJ2-3; V gene: TRBV18; CDR3 protein: ASSPGGYTDTQY
J gene: TRBJ2-7; V gene: TRBV5-1; CDR3 protein: ASSLGGVSYEQY
J gene: TRBJ2-7; V gene: TRBV5-1; CDR3 protein: ASSSGDYEQY
J gene: TRBJ1-6; V gene: TRBV10-3; CDR3 protein: AISDGVGASPLH
J gene: TRBJ2-5; V gene: TRBV5-1; CDR3 protein: ASSLGVGKETQY
J gene: TRBJ1-5; V gene: TRBV2; CDR3 protein: ASNRGPNQPQH
J gene: TRBJ2-1; V gene: TRBV5-1; CDR3 protein: ASSTGQNYNEQF
J gene: TRBJ2-7; V gene: TRBV10-2; CDR3 protein: ASRADSYEQY
J gene: TRBJ2-3; V gene: TRBV29-1; CDR3 protein: SVISGGTDTQY
J gene: TRBJ1-5; V gene: TRBV27; CDR3 protein: ASSWDGTNQPQH
J gene: TRBJ2-1; V gene: TRBV5-1; CDR3 protein: ASSLDTSYNEQF
J gene: TRBJ2-7; V gene: TRBV6-5; CDR3 protein: ASSFRTDFTYEQY
J gene: TRBJ1-6; V gene: TRBV5-5; CDR3 protein: ASSLEGTVYNSPLH
J gene: TRBJ1-1; V gene: TRBV2; CDR3 protein: ASSENIGVGDEAF
J gene: TRBJ2-5; V gene: TRBV4-3; CDR3 protein: ASSLRQGGETQY
J gene: TRBJ2-3; V gene: TRBV19; CDR3 protein: ASSTTGGPFWDTQY
J gene: TRBJ2-2; V gene: TRBV5-1; CDR3 protein: ASSSAGLNTGELF
J gene: TRBJ2-1; V gene: TRBV10-3; CDR3 protein: AISEDRGNSEQF
J gene: TRBJ2-7; V gene: TRBV11-2; CDR3 protein: ASSSLAGDREQY
J gene: TRBJ1-6; V gene: TRBV4-3; CDR3 protein: ASSRDNYNSPLH
J gene: TRBJ1-6; V gene: TRBV7-9; CDR3 protein: ASSLRQGTNSPLH
J gene: TRBJ2-1; V gene: TRBV7-2; CDR3 protein: ASSQASEQF
J gene: TRBJ1-1; V gene: TRBV30; CDR3 protein: AWGTARTEAF
J gene: TRBJ1-2; V gene: TRBV6-6; CDR3 protein: ASSRPGEGDYGYT
J gene: TRBJ1-1; V gene: TRBV30; CDR3 protein: AWSVLRGEAF
J gene: TRBJ1-5; V gene: TRBV5-6; CDR3 protein: ASSSSGTGVINQPQH
J gene: TRBJ1-2; V gene: TRBV7-9; CDR3 protein: ASSTRPDRGYGYT
J gene: TRBJ1-2; V gene: TRBV2; CDR3 protein: ASSGTAYGYT
J gene: TRBJ1-4; V gene: TRBV2; CDR3 protein: ASRVGEKLF
J gene: TRBJ2-5; V gene: TRBV14; CDR3 protein: ASSQEHFMTQY
J gene: TRBJ2-7; V gene: TRBV2; CDR3 protein: AGTELAYEQY
J gene: TRBJ2-1; V gene: TRBV6-1; CDR3 protein: ASSETLAGENEQF